The rows below give T cell receptor beta chains drawn from one sample of a study of T cell responses to AZD1222 COVID-19 vaccine. Data came from immunoSEQ multiplex PCR; TCRdb stores just in-frame clones and leaves some out. The sample has 150,000 to 200,000 clones, 85% to 90% seen once; the top ten hold 2.5% to 3%. The sequencing used peripheral blood, collected on day 0 of MenACWY control vaccination. These receptors were taken from an adult in good health. Each CDR3 is given without its conserved first and last residue.

TRBV27,ASSLLMPQEGGWNTEAF
TRBV5-4,ASSFGQGRTEAF
TRBV5-8,ASSQGQYGTNEKLF
TRBV12-3/TRBV12-4,ASSLRAEQPQH
TRBV7-3,ASSLMPPGTGQFSGANVLT
TRBV25-1,ASSYVGAGAEEQY
TRBV6-5,ASRGLEETQY
TRBV4-1,ASSQDTGANTIY
TRBV2,ASTSGTGYT
TRBV7-9,ASTSFGRDYYGYT
TRBV7-9,ASSLVAGATNEKLF
TRBV19,ASSIGGRGPYNEQF
TRBV6-1,ASSEEDLSSYNEQF
TRBV5-8,ASSDRLSNQPQH
TRBV7-2,ASSFGLGRGETQY
TRBV18,ASSPTNWGADYGYT
TRBV6-1,ASSEEGGQGSQPQH
TRBV28,ASGGPTPFNEKLF
TRBV29-1,SVDSSGGMRAQY
TRBV5-1,ASSSFGGDEAF
TRBV24-1,ATSDGGGTQNYGYT
TRBV9,ASSAGTGGYEQY
TRBV3-1/TRBV3-2,ASSQNQETQY
TRBV7-2,ASSRRDRRRTEAF
TRBV11-2,ASRPGTSGRPDTQY
TRBV5-1,ASKLGEGTEAF
TRBV9,ASSVGGVSGNTIY
TRBV3-1/TRBV3-2,ASSPRGGAVFCSGANVLT
TRBV6-5,ASTLRGGGTGELF